This TCR beta chain derives from a study of vaccination effects on CD4 cells after COVID-19. Antigen-specific CD4+ T cell clonotypes were called by their expansion after viral peptide-pool culture in ViraFEST. Investigators separated out CD4+ T cells once 10 days of culture had passed. Among the vaccine recipients, none had a prior SARS-CoV-2 infection, and nucleocapsid antibodies were negative. Germline V gives CDR1 MNHEY, CDR2 SVGAGI. The CDR3 is 13 amino acids. V was pared by 6 bases and J by 3 bases, with 8 bases between. The assay was immunoSEQ multiplex PCR, and TCRdb's table has in-frame clones only and misses some. The sample shows about 73,000 clones, under 85% of them seen only once. A word on this clone: As yet, its antigen is unknown.

The clonotype originates from a human donor who received a COVID-19 vaccine. The starting material was CD4+ T cells from PBMCs cultured with HCoV-NL63 spike peptides, obtained before COVID-19 vaccination. The chain recombines TRBV6-5 with TRBJ1-4, with D unclear. The CDR3, as DNA: TGTGCCAGCAGAAGGACGGCTAATGAAAAACTGTTTTTT. Encoded protein: CASRRTANEKLFF.